This passage covers 21 T cell receptor beta chains from one sample sequenced in a study of siplizumab effects on memory and regulatory T cells. Some clones are missing from TCRdb's copy, which holds only in-frame ones; the method was immunoSEQ multiplex PCR. Found here are about 91,000 clones, 93% of them singletons; the top ten hold 6.5% to 8%. Sequencing used CD8+ T cells sorted from blood. The source of these receptors is a human donor in good health.

The chain joins TRBV9 to TRBJ2-1, with 9 bases that match TRBD2. In germline, CDR1 is SGDLS, CDR2 YYNGEE. The CDR3 extends over 16 amino acids. J lost 6 bases, V lost 3 bases, and 10 bases had no gene match. CDR3 sequence (DNA): TGTGCCAGCAGCGGGAGAGCCGGGACTAGCCTCAATGAGCAGTTCTTC. Amino acids: CASSGRAGTSLNEQFF. The full variable domain, in which reference TRBV9 and TRBJ2-1 provide the parts outside the CDR3, is DSGVTQTPKHLITATGQRVTLRCSPRSGDLSVYWYQQSLDQGLQFLIQYYNGEERAKGNILERFSAQQFPDLHSELNLSSLELGDSALYFCASSGRAGTSLNEQFFGPGTRLTVL.

The chain is built from TRBV7-9 and TRBJ2-7; D is possibly TRBD1 (6 bases). CDR3 size: 13 residues. Trimming took off 3 bases at V and 3 bases at J, with 9 bases between the two ends. Germline CDR1 SEHNR, CDR2 FQNEAQ (reference sequence). CDR3 in amino acids: CASSLDSNYEQYF. The CDR3 DNA is TGTGCCAGCAGCTTGGACAGCAACTACGAGCAGTACTTC.

The chain combines TRBV12-5 with TRBJ2-1; D gene ambiguous. CDR3 length equals 12 residues. Trimming removed 3 bases at V and 12 bases at J, with 12 bases between. Germline V gene sequence: CDR1 LGHNT, CDR2 FRNRAP. This chain's CDR3 is CASGFGSDGQFF. The CDR3 region has the DNA TGTGCTAGTGGTTTTGGATCAGATGGGCAGTTCTTC.

The chain joins TRBV25-1 to TRBJ1-1; D not certain. The CDR3 totals 12 residues. Germline values: CDR1 MGHDK, CDR2 SYGVNS. V lost 6 bases, J lost 1 base, and 6 bases lay in between. The CDR3 region has the DNA TGTGCCAGCAGCCCTTGGAACACTGAAGCTTTCTTT. Protein: CASSPWNTEAFF.

The chain recombines TRBV27 with TRBJ2-7, with 7 bases matching TRBD1. The V gene's germline CDR1 is MNHEY and CDR2 SMNVEV (reference sequence). The CDR3 contains 14 residues. After removal of 5 bases from V and 2 bases from J, the junction contained 6 bases not matched to a gene. The CDR3 nucleotides read TGTGCCAGCAGTCCGCCGGGACAGACCTACGAGCAGTACTTC. This translates into CASSPPGQTYEQYF.

V is TRBV5-6 and J is TRBJ1-3; unclear D gene. V dropped 2 bases and J dropped 4 bases, with 10 bases sitting between them. Germline V gene data show CDR1 as SGHDT and CDR2 as YYEEEE. The CDR3 spans 14 residues. The CDR3 sequence: CASSLGGTGNTIYF. The CDR3 coding sequence is TGTGCCAGCAGCTTAGGAGGTACAGGAAACACCATATATTTT.

V and J are TRBV15 and TRBJ2-1; no firm D call. The CDR3 extends over 12 amino acids. The V gene's germline CDR1 is LNHNV and CDR2 YYDKDF (reference sequence). The V and J ends lost 1 base and 15 bases respectively, with 13 bases between them. The CDR3 here is CATSRADAPGFF. As DNA, the CDR3 is TGTGCCACCAGCAGAGCGGACGCCCCGGGGTTCTTC.

J is TRBJ2-1 and V is TRBV27, with TRBD2 matching 11 bases. CDR1 MNHEY and CDR2 SMNVEV come from the germline V gene (reference sequence). The trim removed 3 bases at V and 7 bases at J, leaving 11 bases unmatched. There are 17 residues in the CDR3. DNA for the CDR3: TGTGCCAGCAGTTTGCCGGGGACTAGCGGATCTTTTAATGAGCAGTTCTTC. Translation gives CASSLPGTSGSFNEQFF.

V usage is TRBV27 and J usage is TRBJ2-1; 9 bases line up with TRBD2. This CDR3 has 13 residues. V lost 0 bases and J lost 12; bases outside the gene matches: 3. Germline CDR1 reads MNHEY; CDR2 reads SMNVEV (reference sequence). The CDR3 coding sequence is TGTGCCAGCAGTTTATCCCCGACTAGCGGGCAGTTCTTC. This sequence encodes CASSLSPTSGQFF.

The chain links TRBV5-1 to TRBJ2-3, with D possibly TRBD1 on 5 matching bases. Trimming pared 1 base from V and 4 bases from J, leaving 22 bases between. This CDR3 region has 18 residues. The germline V gene has CDR1 SGHRS and CDR2 YFSETQ. In DNA form, the CDR3 reads TGCGCCAGCAGCTTGAAGGCAGGGATCTCAGCACTGCCAGATACGCAGTATTTT. Its translation: CASSLKAGISALPDTQYF.

The chain employs TRBV7-9 and TRBJ2-7; no clear D gene. V lost 5 bases to trimming and J lost 4 bases, with 12 bases between them. There are 13 residues in the CDR3. Germline assignment: CDR1 SEHNR and CDR2 FQNEAQ (reference sequence). DNA of the CDR3: TGTGCCAGCAGCCCGAACAGTGATTACGAGCAGTACTTC. It translates to CASSPNSDYEQYF.

The gene calls are TRBV7-2 and TRBJ2-3, with 9 positions matching TRBD2. V lost 4 bases, J lost 14 bases, and 10 bases stayed unmatched. The CDR3 runs 13 residues. Germline V gene data show CDR1 as SGHTA and CDR2 as FQGNSA. CDR3 protein: CASSSTRLAERYF. In nucleotides, the CDR3 is TGTGCCAGCAGCTCAACCAGACTAGCGGAACGGTATTTT.

This chain connects TRBV20-1 to TRBJ2-5; D possibly corresponds to TRBD2 (6 bases). Trimming removed 6 bases from V and 7 bases from J, with 9 bases in between. This CDR3 is built from 10 residues. Germline V gene sequence: CDR1 DFQATT, CDR2 SNEGSKA (reference sequence). The DNA for the CDR3 is TGCAGTGCGGGTAGCGGGACCCAGTACTTC. Translation gives CSAGSGTQYF.

The V and J genes are TRBV30 and TRBJ1-2; D unclear. V lost 2 bases to trimming and J lost 13 bases, with 8 bases between them. This CDR3 has 9 amino acids. In germline, CDR1 is GTSNPN, CDR2 SVGIG (reference sequence). CDR3 loop: CAWSPPTTF. In nucleotides, the CDR3 is TGTGCCTGGAGTCCTCCGACCACCTTC.

The chain joins TRBV19 to TRBJ1-3, with 7 bases lining up with TRBD1. The germline V gene has CDR1 LNHDA and CDR2 SQIVND (reference sequence). V lost 8 bases to trimming and J lost 3 bases; unmatched junction nucleotides: 7. The CDR3 is 14 amino acids. In DNA, the CDR3 is TGTGCCAGTGGTGTGGGACAGAGTGGAAACACCATATATTTT. It codes for CASGVGQSGNTIYF. Full variable domain (rest looked up from reference TRBV19 and TRBJ1-3): DGGITQSPKYLFRKEGQNVTLSCEQNLNHDAMYWYRQDPGQGLRLIYYSQIVNDFQKGDIAEGYSVSREKKESFPLTVTSAQKNPTAFYLCASGVGQSGNTIYFGEGSWLTVV.

CDR3 sequence reads: CASSLGTYQETQYF. The CDR3 region has the DNA TGTGCCAGCAGCTTGGGGACTTACCAAGAGACCCAGTACTTC. The J gene is TRBJ2-5, the V gene TRBV5-4; a weak D match, TRBD2 (5 bases). V was shortened by 0 bases and J by 0 bases, with 6 bases between the two germline ends. CDR1 and CDR2 from the germline V gene are SGHNT and YYREEE (reference sequence). CDR3 length: 14 residues.

The chain links TRBV13 to TRBJ1-2; 10 bases fit TRBD1. V lost 5 bases and J lost 7; bases outside the gene matches: 7. Germline loops: CDR1 PRHDT, CDR2 FYEKMQ (reference sequence). The CDR3 consists of 14 residues. The CDR3 region has the DNA TGTGCCAGCAGCACCAGGGACAGGGGCGGTGGCTACACCTTC. Residues: CASSTRDRGGGYTF.

V usage is TRBV9 and J usage is TRBJ2-2; D is possibly TRBD1 or TRBD2 (5 bases each). Germline CDR1 and CDR2: SGDLS and YYNGEE. This CDR3 is 15 amino acids long. Trimming pared 3 bases from V and 0 bases from J, leaving 9 bases between. The CDR3 bases are TGTGCCAGCAGCGAAGGGACGGCGAACACCGGGGAGCTGTTTTTT. Translated, it gives CASSEGTANTGELFF.

This chain links TRBV5-1 with TRBJ1-1; tentative D call: TRBD1 (5 bases). This CDR3 spans 14 amino acids. With 4 bases removed from V and 1 base from J, the gap between germline ends came to 11 bases. Germline CDR1 and CDR2: SGHRS and YFSETQ. CDR3 nucleotides: TGCGCCAGCAGCGAGGGACGGGAGAACACTGAAGCTTTCTTT. It yields the protein CASSEGRENTEAFF.

This clone is a singleton in its sample. The genes are TRBV21-1 and TRBJ1-2. TRBV21-1 is a pseudogene. There are 16 residues in the CDR3. The CDR3 DNA follows: TGTGCCAGCAGCCTAAAGGGAAGAAAGATTATGGTTGGCTACACCTTC. Its translation: CASSLKGRKIMVGYTF.

This clone was seen more than once but under ten times. This chain joins TRBV7-9 and TRBJ2-7; D is perhaps TRBD1 (6 bases). CDR3 length: 15 amino acids. V lost 5 bases and J 2 bases, leaving 16 bases between the germline ends. CDR1 and CDR2 (germline): SEHNR, FQNEAQ (reference sequence). The CDR3 DNA sequence: TGTGCCAGCAGCCCTGGACAGCTCGAGGCCTACGAGCAGTACTTC. Translation gives CASSPGQLEAYEQYF.